This TCR beta chain appears in the sequencing data of a study of cytomegalovirus exposure and HLA in healthy donors (dated by TCRdb to between 2016 and 2019). For the wider study: An earlier analysis of 587 of the donors reported roughly 300 Gb of sequence data and 90 million to 120 million unique TCR beta sequences obtained from some 170 million T cells. An early release covering about 600 HLA-typed donors comprised about 300 gigabases of sequencing data and around 85 million unique TCR sequences. The genetic ancestry cluster associated with self-reported Caucasian donors included 81% of the roughly 410 genotyped donors. The study was designed to test whether signatures of past pathogen exposure could be identified by cataloging public T cell receptors. The study profiled the T cell repertoires of fewer than 850 subjects by immunosequencing and related them to cytomegalovirus serostatus. A separate validation cohort of roughly 130 different subjects was used in addition to the 666-subject first cohort. The study combined high-throughput TCR immunosequencing, statistical association of individual TCRs with disease status, and machine learning to predict cytomegalovirus infection status. A later analysis re-analyzed previously published TCR beta repertoires from approximately 700 donors and added high-resolution HLA genotyping to study TCR occurrence patterns. The later analysis used no new phenotypic data to find candidate immune exposures, relying instead on TCR beta sequences and their occurrence across donors. In an earlier analysis of 500 to 650 of the donors, high-throughput TCR beta sequencing was used to judge whether each TCR beta V gene segment behaved as functional or pseudogenic. Donor age, sex, ethnicity and CMV serostatus were compiled together with the repertoire data. In a later genetic analysis, genome-wide SNP genotypes for 398 of the 666 donors were used, and that subset was treated as a discovery cohort. All discovery cohort repertoires had been generated using a single sequencing platform. HLA typing covered class I and class II loci at four-digit resolution. Typing coverage varied by locus: roughly 620-630 donors for A, B, C, DRB1 and DQB1; 522 for DQA1; more than 600 for DPA1; 450 to 480 for DPB1. Several DR-DQ haplotypes were treated as single units for association and clustering because of strong linkage in the cohort. Across around 400 genotyped donors of the cohort, an average of about 240,000 unique TCR beta nucleotide sequences per donor were sequenced, and approximately 19% of those sequences were non-productive.

The cohort comprised several hundred healthy bone marrow donors. Cohort members were all nominally healthy when sampled, although unrecorded immune exposures were likely present. The donor was CMV seropositive and belonged to the group of 250 to 300 seropositive cohort members. Each donor provided a peripheral blood sample, and peripheral blood mononuclear cells were used for TCR beta sequencing. The Qiagen DNeasy Blood Extraction Kit was used to extract genomic DNA from the blood cell samples. General conclusions and limits of the study: A group of highly shared sequence variants was considered likely to be a technical artifact of the sequencing pipeline. The authors suggested that the approach could potentially be extended to other disease states and immunological phenotypes. In a later analysis, most CMV-associated TCR beta chains were found to appear HLA-restricted, with HLA associations seemingly driven largely by CMV exposure. In the study, around 160 TCR beta chains were listed as associated with cytomegalovirus. Compared with equally common non-associated chains, HLA-associated TCR beta chains in a later analysis were more clonally expanded and had lower generation probabilities. The classifier was reported to diagnose cytomegalovirus status with high specificity and sensitivity in both the original cohort and the validation cohort. In a later analysis, 16,951 TCR beta sequences were associated with specific HLA alleles at a false discovery rate of 0.05. Broadly in line with IMGT annotations, most TCR beta V segments showed up in productive rearrangements about 90% or about 30% of the time in an earlier analysis of approximately 640 of the donors. The 87-base-pair reads could not distinguish some IMGT-functional V segments, including TRBV6-2 and TRBV6-3, so those segments were excluded. The cohort was sequenced for TCR beta chains only, and without alpha or paired-chain data the features that could be detected were limited. HLA typing was unavailable for some donors at each locus, so association tests used only the typed subset. Sequencing depth was assumed to be roughly uniform across donors in the presence/absence analyses, though that assumption may not hold. Assigning TCR associations to individual alleles was difficult when HLA alleles, especially DR and DQ, strongly co-occurred. A later analysis found that TCR association rates varied across HLA loci, with DRB1 alleles showing the most associated TCRs and HLA-C alleles the fewest. Compared with the approximately 720-donor mean, donors in an Asian-associated ancestry cluster had fewer N-insertions in productive TCRs, according to a later genetic analysis. Immune exposure information for the cohort was limited to CMV serostatus. Most TCR sequences were seen in very few donors, while some public TCRs were found in many individuals. Three of the identified cytomegalovirus-associated TCR beta chains were confirmed in vitro to be specific for cytomegalovirus antigens. In a later analysis, several top co-occurrence clusters were reported to appear linked to parvovirus B19, influenza, CMV and Epstein-Barr virus. An association between a missense DCLRE1C variant and V-gene and J-gene trimming of TCR beta chains was found in a later genetic analysis and replicated in an independent cohort. Linkage disequilibrium might explain the correlated functional status among segregating V segments, but an unknown experimental factor could not be ruled out. Because counts were too low, some 17 rarely observed V segments, including chromosome 9 orphons, were left out of the earlier analysis of a few hundred of the donors. A further reported finding was that TCR beta sequences accurately predicted the HLA-A and HLA-B alleles for most subjects in the first cohort.

About this clone itself: This receptor's antigen is unknown. The record has no base qualities; no much larger clone is one base away.

CDR1 and CDR2 were assigned from the germline V gene (reference sequence) as SGHNT and YYREEE. The cysteine opens and the phenylalanine closes a CDR3 of 13 amino acids. The sequence is cut down to CDR3 DNA, 39 bases in frame from base 1. Trimming removed 2 bases from V and 0 bases from J, leaving 3 bases between the germline ends. Libraries were built with the immunoSEQ multiplex PCR assay. For the multiplex PCR, a mixture combining 60 forward primers for TCR Vbeta segments and 13 reverse primers for TCR Jbeta segments was used. Amplification of the CDR3 region of rearranged TCR beta genes was performed with a multiplex PCR assay on genomic DNA. The Illumina HiSeq System was used to sequence the amplified TCR beta libraries as 87-base-pair reads. The authors processed their data as follows. In a later analysis, about 80 million unique TCR beta chains were counted across the approximately 670 repertoires, and approximately 11 million of these chains were shared by at least two donors. Raw reads were error-corrected and collapsed into unique sequences by a nearest-neighbor algorithm in which closely related sequences were merged to remove PCR and sequencing errors. V, D and J gene segments were assigned by aligning CDR3 sequences to IMGT reference sequences. For a sequence to be retained, at least a six-nucleotide match to both a V gene segment and a J gene segment was required. Rearrangements were classified as productive when the CDR3 lacked stop codons and remained in frame with V and J, and all other rearrangements were classified as non-productive. Following IMGT convention, CDR3 was defined as the stretch from the second conserved V-encoded cysteine up to the conserved J-encoded phenylalanine. Sequences without an unambiguous match to a single V gene segment were excluded from the earlier analysis of approximately 600 of the donors. In an earlier analysis of a few hundred of the donors, V segments were called functional above 56.7% productive rearrangements and were called segregating when the between-donor standard deviation exceeded 5%. A statistical classification framework was built for diagnosing cytomegalovirus status from the catalog of TCR beta chain sequences. A later analysis assigned V and J genes by comparing TCR nucleotide sequences with IMGT/GENE-DB human TR gene sequences. Using the TCRdist pipeline, a later analysis assigned CDR3 sequences along with most-parsimonious VDJ recombination scenarios. A later analysis defined each TCR beta chain by its CDR3 amino acid sequence plus V-gene family, and excluded reads lacking a unique V-gene family. As a way to deal with suspected cross-contamination and a sequencing artifact, a later analysis dropped 450 to 600 nucleotide sequences that were highly shared and had low generation probability. In a later analysis, a clonal expansion index was calculated for each public chain from normalized within-repertoire ranks of inferred template counts. In a later analysis, generation probabilities were computed with a VDJ recombination model fitted to out-of-frame rearrangements, and the resulting probabilities were checked against IGoR. A later analysis scored TCR-TCR, TCR-HLA and TCR-CMV co-occurrence with hypergeometric tests, applying a repertoire-size bias correction to TCR pairs. A later analysis estimated false discovery rates by permuting HLA or CMV assignments 20 times. In a later analysis, co-occurring TCRs were grouped with DBSCAN, and TCRdist sequence similarity was added when clustering was performed within HLA-allele-positive subsets. Co-occurrence clustering excluded repertoires with fewer than 30,000 or more than 120,000 public chains, plus five with anomalous nucleotide sharing. This is the immuneACCESS table as TCRdb keeps it, with only in-frame sequences that have V and J called. A part of the clones is gone; compared with another copy, unresolved V genes explain less than half, and the rest is unexplained. V, J and clone size were drawn from that table, and D and trimming were deduced from the DNA. For this sample the table gives 160,000 or so clones, of which more than 65% were detected only once. The top ten constitute 1% to 1.5% of the sample.

The sequence derives from a man over 45 in good health and CMV-seropositive. The rearranged chain carries TRBV5-4 and TRBJ1-3, with no D gene named confidently. Sequenced material: PBMCs. The DNA reads TGTGCCAGCAGCTTTAGCTCTGGAAACACCATATATTTT. The resulting protein is CASSFSSGNTIYF.